The 4 T cell receptor beta chains reported below all come from one sample, sequenced in a study of blood T cell repertoires in COVID-19. Profiled with immunoSEQ multiplex PCR; TCRdb holds only in-frame clones, not every one. The sample consists of 240,000 or so clones, 75% to 85% of them appearing once. Sequenced sample: peripheral blood. The receptors here all came from a woman aged 55-69 years with active or convalescent COVID-19.

The chain carries TRBV5-4 and TRBJ1-6; unclear D gene. Trimming pared 4 bases from V and 7 bases from J, leaving 15 bases between. The length of the CDR3 is 15 residues. Looked up from germline, CDR1 is SGHNT and CDR2 is YYREEE (reference sequence). The CDR3 spells CASSPREGNNSPLHF. Here the CDR3 DNA reads TGTGCCAGCAGCCCCCGGGAAGGGAACAATTCACCCCTCCACTTT.

The chain combines TRBV18 with TRBJ2-2; 11 bases fit TRBD2. Germline V gene lookup returns CDR1 KGHSH and CDR2 LQKENI. J gave up 6 bases and V 0 bases, and 6 bases lay outside the gene matches. The CDR3 covers 17 residues. The DNA of the CDR3 is TGTGCCAGCTCACCACCGGTACTAGCGGGGGCGGCCGGGGAGCTGTTTTTT. Its protein is CASSPPVLAGAAGELFF.

The chain joins TRBV27 to TRBJ1-5; 7 positions agree with TRBD1. V gave up 6 bases and J gave up 5 bases; unmatched junction bases: 7. Per the germline V gene, CDR1 is MNHEY and CDR2 is SMNVEV (reference sequence). The CDR3 totals 14 residues. Here the CDR3 reads CASSPTQGHQPQHF. In nucleotides, the CDR3 is TGTGCCAGCAGCCCGACACAGGGGCATCAGCCCCAGCATTTT.

The gene calls are TRBV7-9 and TRBJ2-7; D perhaps matches TRBD1 (6 bases). Per the germline V gene, CDR1 is SEHNR and CDR2 is FQNEAQ (reference sequence). Trimming left V 5 bases short and J 3 bases short, with 14 bases between. The CDR3 is 14 residues long. CDR3 DNA: TGTGCCAGCAGCCAGGACAGAGAAATCTACGAGCAGTACTTC. It encodes CASSQDREIYEQYF.